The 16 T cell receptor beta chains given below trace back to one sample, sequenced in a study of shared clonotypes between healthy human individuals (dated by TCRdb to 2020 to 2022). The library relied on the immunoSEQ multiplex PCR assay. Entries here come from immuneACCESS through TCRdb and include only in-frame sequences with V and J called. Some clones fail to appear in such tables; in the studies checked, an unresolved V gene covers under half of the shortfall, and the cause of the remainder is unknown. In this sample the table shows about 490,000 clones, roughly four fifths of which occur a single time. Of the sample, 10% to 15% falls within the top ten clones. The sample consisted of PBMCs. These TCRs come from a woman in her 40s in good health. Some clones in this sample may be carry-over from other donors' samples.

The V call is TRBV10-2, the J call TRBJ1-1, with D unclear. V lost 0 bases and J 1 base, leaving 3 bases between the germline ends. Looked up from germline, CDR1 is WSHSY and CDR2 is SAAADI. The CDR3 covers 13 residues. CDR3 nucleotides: TGCGCCAGCAGTGAGTCGGAGAACACTGAAGCTTTCTTT. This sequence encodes CASSESENTEAFF.

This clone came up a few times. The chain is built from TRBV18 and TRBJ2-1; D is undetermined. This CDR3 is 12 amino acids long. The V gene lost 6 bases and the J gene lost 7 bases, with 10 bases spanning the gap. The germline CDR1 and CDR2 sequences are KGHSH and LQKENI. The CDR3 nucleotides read TGTGCCAGCTCCCCGGACGGGAATGAGCAGTTCTTC. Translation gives CASSPDGNEQFF.

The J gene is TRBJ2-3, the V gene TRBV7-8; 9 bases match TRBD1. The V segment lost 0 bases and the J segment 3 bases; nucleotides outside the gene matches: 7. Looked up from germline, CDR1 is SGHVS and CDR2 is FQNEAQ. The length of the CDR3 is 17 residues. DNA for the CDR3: TGTGCCAGCAGCTTAGCTGTGACAGGGGGAACTACAGATACGCAGTATTTT. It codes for CASSLAVTGGTTDTQYF.

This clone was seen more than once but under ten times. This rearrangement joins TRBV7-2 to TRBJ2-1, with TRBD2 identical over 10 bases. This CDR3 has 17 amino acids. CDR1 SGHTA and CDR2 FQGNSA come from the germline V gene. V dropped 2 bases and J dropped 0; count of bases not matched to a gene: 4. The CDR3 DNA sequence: TGTGCCAGCAGCTTACGGACTAGCGGCTTCTCCTACAATGAGCAGTTCTTC. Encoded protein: CASSLRTSGFSYNEQFF.

The CDR3 spells CASRRLGGTDYEQYF. Written as DNA, the CDR3 is TGCGCCAGCAGGCGGTTAGGAGGGACCGACTACGAGCAGTACTTC. The rearrangement joins TRBV5-1 to TRBJ2-7; D might be TRBD2 (6 bases). CDR1 is SGHRS and CDR2 is YFSETQ in the germline V gene. The CDR3 covers 15 residues. Trimming pared 5 bases from V and 3 bases from J, leaving 18 bases between.

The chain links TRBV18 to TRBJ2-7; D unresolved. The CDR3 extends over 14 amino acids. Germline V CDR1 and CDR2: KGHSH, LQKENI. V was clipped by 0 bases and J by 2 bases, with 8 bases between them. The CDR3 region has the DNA TGTGCCAGCTCACCACCGCCAAACCCCTACGAGCAGTACTTC. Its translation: CASSPPPNPYEQYF.

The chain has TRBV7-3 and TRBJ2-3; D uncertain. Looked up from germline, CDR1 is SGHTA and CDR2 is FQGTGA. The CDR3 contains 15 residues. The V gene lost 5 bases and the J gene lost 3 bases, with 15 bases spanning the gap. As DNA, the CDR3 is TGTGCCAGCAGCCTCTCCTCTATCACAACAGATACGCAGTATTTT. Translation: CASSLSSITTDTQYF.

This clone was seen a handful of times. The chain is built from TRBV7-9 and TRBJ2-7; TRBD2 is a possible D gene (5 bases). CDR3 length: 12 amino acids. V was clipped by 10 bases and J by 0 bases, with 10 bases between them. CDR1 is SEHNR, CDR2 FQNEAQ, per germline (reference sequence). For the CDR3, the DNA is TGTGCCACCCGACGGGACTCCTACGAGCAGTACTTC. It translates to CATRRDSYEQYF.

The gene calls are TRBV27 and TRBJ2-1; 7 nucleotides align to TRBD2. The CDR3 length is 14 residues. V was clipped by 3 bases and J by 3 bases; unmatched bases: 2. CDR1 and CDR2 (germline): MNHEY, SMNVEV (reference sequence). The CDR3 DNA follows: TGTGCCAGCAGTTTTGGACTAGGCTACAATGAGCAGTTCTTC. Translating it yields CASSFGLGYNEQFF.

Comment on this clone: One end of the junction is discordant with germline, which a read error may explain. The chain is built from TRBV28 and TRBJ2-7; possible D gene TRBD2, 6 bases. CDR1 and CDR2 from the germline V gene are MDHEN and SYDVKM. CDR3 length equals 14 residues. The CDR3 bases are TGTGCCAGCAGTTTTTCCGGGACTTCTAAGCCCCTTACTTTC. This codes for CASSFSGTSKPLTF.

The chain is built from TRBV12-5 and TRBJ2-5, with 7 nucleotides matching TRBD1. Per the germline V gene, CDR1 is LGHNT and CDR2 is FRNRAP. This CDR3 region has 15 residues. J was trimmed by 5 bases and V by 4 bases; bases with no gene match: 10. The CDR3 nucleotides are TGTGCTAGTGGTTACACCGGGACAGAGGGGGAGACCCAGTACTTC. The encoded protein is CASGYTGTEGETQYF.

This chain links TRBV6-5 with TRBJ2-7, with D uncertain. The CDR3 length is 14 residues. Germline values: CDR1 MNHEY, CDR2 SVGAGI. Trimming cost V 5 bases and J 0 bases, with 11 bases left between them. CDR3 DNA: TGTGCCAGCAGTCCCCCCGATAGCTCCTACGAGCAGTACTTC. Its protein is CASSPPDSSYEQYF.

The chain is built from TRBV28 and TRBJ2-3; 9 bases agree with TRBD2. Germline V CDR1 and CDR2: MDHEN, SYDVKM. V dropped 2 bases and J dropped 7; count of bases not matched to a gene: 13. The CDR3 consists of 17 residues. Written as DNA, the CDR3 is TGTGCCAGCAGTTTACCAGTATGGAAGCGGGAGGTGCATACGCAGTATTTT. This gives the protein CASSLPVWKREVHTQYF.

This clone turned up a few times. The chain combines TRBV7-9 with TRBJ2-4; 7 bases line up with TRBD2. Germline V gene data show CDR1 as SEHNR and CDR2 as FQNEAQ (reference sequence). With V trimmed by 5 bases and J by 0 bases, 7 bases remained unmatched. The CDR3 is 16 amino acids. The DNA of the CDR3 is TGTGCCAGCAGCCCCCGGGGACTATCAGCCAAAAACATTCAGTACTTC. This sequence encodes CASSPRGLSAKNIQYF. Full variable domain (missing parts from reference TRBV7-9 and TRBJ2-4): DTGVSQNPRHKITKRGQNVTFRCDPISEHNRLYWYRQTLGQGPEFLTYFQNEAQLEKSRLLSDRFSAERPKGSFSTLEIQRTEQGDSAMYLCASSPRGLSAKNIQYFGAGTRLSVL.

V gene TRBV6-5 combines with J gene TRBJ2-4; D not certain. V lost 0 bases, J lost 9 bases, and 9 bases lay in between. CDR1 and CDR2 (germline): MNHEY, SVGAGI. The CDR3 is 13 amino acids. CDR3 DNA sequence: TGTGCCAGCAGTTACTCCCTTCATGCCATTCAGTACTTC. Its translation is CASSYSLHAIQYF.

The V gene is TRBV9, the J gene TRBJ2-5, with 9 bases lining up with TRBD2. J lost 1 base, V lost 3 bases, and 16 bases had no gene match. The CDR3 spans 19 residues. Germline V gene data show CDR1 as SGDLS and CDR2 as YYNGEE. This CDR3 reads CASSAPRGGSGSPQETQYF. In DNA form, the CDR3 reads TGTGCCAGCAGCGCGCCCCGAGGGGGTAGCGGGAGTCCCCAAGAGACCCAGTACTTC. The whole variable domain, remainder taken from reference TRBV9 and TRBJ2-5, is DSGVTQTPKHLITATGQRVTLRCSPRSGDLSVYWYQQSLDQGLQFLIQYYNGEERAKGNILERFSAQQFPDLHSELNLSSLELGDSALYFCASSAPRGGSGSPQETQYFGPGTRLLVL.